These 22 T cell receptor beta chains share one sample of origin, sequenced in a study of neurological immune-mediated disorders. TCRdb fed the 5' RACE reads into MiXCR, producing one record per CDR3 protein. This sample has approximately 46,000 distinct CDR3 sequences, with just over 3% found just once. The sample comprised PBMCs. The receptors were sampled from a woman aged 50 to 60 with multiple sclerosis.

In this sample, this clonotype turned up a few times. The chain carries TRBV7-9 and TRBJ2-5; D uncertain. With 3 bases removed from V and 5 bases from J, the gap between germline ends came to 10 bases. Germline loops: CDR1 SEHNR, CDR2 FQNEAQ (reference sequence). This CDR3 is built from 13 residues. The CDR3 here is CASSFSRRETQYF. CDR3 nucleotide sequence: TGTGCCAGCAGCTTTAGCAGGCGTGAGACCCAGTACTTC.

This clonotype occurred many times. V gene TRBV12-3 or TRBV12-4 combines with J gene TRBJ2-3, with a weak D call TRBD2 (6 bases). This CDR3 contains 14 residues. V shed 7 bases and J shed 2 bases, with 13 bases lying between them. The CDR3 coding sequence is TGTGCCAGCATCGACGGGGGAACCACAGATACGCAGTATTTT. This sequence encodes CASIDGGTTDTQYF.

This clonotype appeared many times. V usage is TRBV5-8 and J usage is TRBJ1-5, with D unclear. Trimming removed 3 bases from V and 0 bases from J, with 10 bases in between. CDR3 length: 15 residues. The germline gives CDR1 SGHTS, CDR2 YDEGEE. The CDR3: CASSSDGYSNQPQHF. In DNA form, the CDR3 reads TGTGCCAGCAGCTCGGACGGGTATAGCAATCAGCCCCAGCATTTT.

This clonotype was seen ten or more times. This may come from a read error, since a much larger clone is one base off. The chain links TRBV10-3 to TRBJ2-5, with TRBD2 matching 7 bases. The CDR3 is made up of 14 amino acids. CDR1 is ENHRY, CDR2 SYGVKD, per germline. CDR3 residues: CVISEEAGEETQYF. The CDR3, as DNA: TGTGTCATCAGTGAAGAGGCGGGAGAAGAGACCCAGTACTTC.

This clonotype was counted ten times or more. This sequence joins TRBV6-5 and TRBJ2-2, with 13 bases aligning to TRBD2. The ends lost 6 bases at V and 5 bases at J; junction bases unmatched: 9. CDR1 and CDR2 from the germline V gene are MNHEY and SVGAGI. The length of the CDR3 is 17 residues. CDR3 in DNA: TGTGCCAGCAGCCGAGCTGCGACTAGCGGGAGGACCGGGGAGCTGTTTTTT. Translation gives CASSRAATSGRTGELFF.

CDR3 sequence: CASSRTVSMNTEAFF. Here the CDR3 DNA reads TGTGCCAGTAGTAGGACTGTCTCCATGAACACTGAAGCTTTCTTT. The chain employs TRBV19 and TRBJ1-1; D is undetermined. Germline CDR1 and CDR2: LNHDA and SQIVND (reference sequence). The CDR3 runs 15 residues. V shed 4 bases and J shed 0 bases, with 12 bases lying between them.

In this sample, this clonotype turned up many times. The rearrangement joins TRBV4-1 to TRBJ2-1, with 15 bases fitting TRBD2. The CDR3 loop spans 21 amino acids. Trimming took 3 bases from V and 3 from J; bases not matched to a gene: 15. Germline V gives CDR1 MGHRA, CDR2 YSYEKL. The CDR3 loop is CASSQGTSGGIAIALYNEQFF. The DNA of the CDR3 is TGCGCCAGCAGCCAGGGGACTAGCGGGGGGATCGCGATAGCCCTCTACAATGAGCAGTTCTTC.

The table lists this clonotype with many counts. The genes are TRBV9 and TRBJ1-1; TRBD1 matches 7 bases. Looked up from germline, CDR1 is SGDLS and CDR2 is YYNGEE. The CDR3 totals 15 residues. V gave up 4 bases and J gave up 1 base; unmatched junction bases: 7. CDR3 region: CASSILRQGNTEAFF. The CDR3 nucleotides are TGTGCCAGCAGCATCCTGAGACAGGGGAACACTGAAGCTTTCTTT. Variable domain in full (rest from reference TRBV9 and TRBJ1-1): DSGVTQTPKHLITATGQRVTLRCSPRSGDLSVYWYQQSLDQGLQFLIQYYNGEERAKGNILERFSAQQFPDLHSELNLSSLELGDSALYFCASSILRQGNTEAFFGQGTRLTVV.

This clonotype was counted at least ten times. The chain employs TRBV20-1 and TRBJ2-1; no definite D call. V dropped 2 bases and J dropped 4 bases, with 12 bases sitting between them. This CDR3 contains 14 residues. Germline CDR1 and CDR2: DFQATT and SNEGSKA (reference sequence). CDR3 amino acids: CSARQANHYNEQFF. The CDR3 nucleotides read TGCAGTGCTAGACAGGCGAACCATTACAATGAGCAGTTCTTC.

This clonotype was seen repeatedly, ten times or more. The V and J genes are TRBV5-1 and TRBJ2-1, with TRBD2 identical over 12 bases. V lost 0 bases and J lost 9; bases outside the gene matches: 7. Germline lookup yields CDR1 SGHRS and CDR2 YFSETQ. The CDR3 extends over 16 amino acids. The CDR3 DNA sequence: TGCGCCAGCAGCTTGGGACTAGCGGGAGTTAGCGGTGAGCAGTTCTTC. It specifies CASSLGLAGVSGEQFF.

This clonotype showed up many times. The chain employs TRBV5-1 and TRBJ1-1; tentative D call: TRBD1 (5 bases). Germline V CDR1 and CDR2: SGHRS, YFSETQ. This CDR3 has 16 amino acids. V lost 1 base, J lost 0 bases, and 13 bases lay in between. CDR3 sequence (DNA): TGCGCCAGCAGCTTGTCGCAGGGAGGTTTGAACACTGAAGCTTTCTTT. It specifies CASSLSQGGLNTEAFF. The complete variable domain, with remaining parts taken from reference TRBV5-1 and TRBJ1-1, reads KAGVTQTPRYLIKTRGQQVTLSCSPISGHRSVSWYQQTPGQGLQFLFEYFSETQRNKGNFPGRFSGRQFSNSRSEMNVSTLELGDSALYLCASSLSQGGLNTEAFFGQGTRLTVV.

This clonotype turned up a few times. The genes are TRBV7-6 and TRBJ1-1, with D perhaps TRBD1 (6 bases). Germline CDR1 SGHVS, CDR2 FNYEAQ. The CDR3 runs to 15 residues. V lost 5 bases to trimming and J lost 0 bases, with 13 bases between them. CDR3 protein: CASSRRTAMNTEAFF. The CDR3 DNA is TGTGCCAGCAGCAGAAGGACAGCCATGAACACTGAAGCTTTCTTT.

Concerning this clonotype: Because the CDR3's place on the DNA is in doubt, the DNA is left out and the CDR3 is given as listed by TCRdb. The chain employs TRBV5-1 and TRBJ2-5; TRBD1 reflects the table's D call only, with no check against the DNA. The CDR3 is made up of 22 amino acids, end residues included. The germline V gene encodes CDR1 SGHRS and CDR2 YFSETQ. The CDR3 loop is CASSFYICSAPNRAWGSETQYF.

Many counts were recorded for this clonotype. J is TRBJ1-6 and V is TRBV15; D not resolved. There are 13 residues in the CDR3. Deletions cut 1 base from V and 12 bases from J, with 10 bases between. Germline loops: CDR1 LNHNV, CDR2 YYDKDF (reference sequence). CDR3 in DNA: TGTGCCACCAGCAGAGGACCGGGTCAACCCCTCCACTTT. The encoded protein is CATSRGPGQPLHF.

Only a few counts were recorded for this clonotype. A much larger clone lies one base from this, so it may be a read error. The chain uses TRBV5-6 and TRBJ1-5; no firm D call. Germline V gene lookup returns CDR1 SGHDT and CDR2 YYEEEE. The CDR3 extends over 17 amino acids. In DNA, the CDR3 is TGTGCCAGCAGCCTGTTCTCCTGGAGATATAGCAATCAGCCCCAGAATTTT. Its protein is CASSLFSWRYSNQPQNF.

This clonotype was counted ten times or more. V is TRBV5-1 and J is TRBJ1-4; a possible D gene is TRBD1 (5 bases). Germline CDR1 is SGHRS and CDR2 is YFSETQ. This CDR3 contains 13 residues. V was shortened by 4 bases and J by 4 bases, with 8 bases between the two germline ends. CDR3 DNA sequence: TGCGCCAGCAGCCGAGGGGATAATGAAAAACTGTTTTTT. This encodes CASSRGDNEKLFF.

This clonotype was seen ten or more times. This rearrangement joins TRBV5-1 to TRBJ1-1; D might be TRBD1 (6 bases). Trimming left V 4 bases short and J 1 base short, with 14 bases between. This CDR3 is 15 amino acids long. The germline CDR1 and CDR2 sequences are SGHRS and YFSETQ. The CDR3 DNA reads as TGCGCCAGCAGCCCCCCAGGGGCTGGGAACACTGAAGCTTTCTTT. It specifies CASSPPGAGNTEAFF.

This clonotype showed up many times. The gene calls are TRBV5-1 and TRBJ2-3; 12 nucleotides agree with TRBD2. CDR3 length: 17 amino acids. Germline loops: CDR1 SGHRS, CDR2 YFSETQ. Trimming at V came to 2 bases and at J to 2 bases, leaving 6 bases not matched to a gene. CDR3 loop: CASSFALAGGLTDTQYF. DNA of the CDR3: TGCGCCAGCAGCTTCGCACTAGCGGGGGGACTCACAGATACGCAGTATTTT.

This clonotype occurred many times. V is TRBV5-1 and J is TRBJ2-1; TRBD1 might be the D (6 bases). The CDR3 consists of 16 residues. Between the trimmed V and J ends, which lost 2 bases and 0 bases, there was a span of 12 bases. Germline V lookup: CDR1 SGHRS, CDR2 YFSETQ. The DNA for the CDR3 is TGCGCCAGCAGCTTATCGACGGACAGCTCCTACAATGAGCAGTTCTTC. It codes for CASSLSTDSSYNEQFF.

This clonotype was recorded at least ten times. V is TRBV20-1 and J is TRBJ2-1; TRBD2 matches 8 bases. V lost 2 bases to trimming and J lost 5 bases; unmatched junction nucleotides: 17. Germline loops: CDR1 DFQATT, CDR2 SNEGSKA (reference sequence). The CDR3 runs to 18 residues. CDR3 DNA sequence: TGCAGTGCTAGATCCCTCGAGACTAGCGACCTCTTTGACAATGAGCAGTTCTTC. Protein product: CSARSLETSDLFDNEQFF.

This clonotype was counted at least ten times. This chain connects TRBV29-1 to TRBJ2-5; no clear D. Trimming left V 7 bases short and J 1 base short, with 4 bases between. The CDR3 runs to 10 residues. The germline gives CDR1 SQVTM, CDR2 ANQGSEA. This CDR3 is CSGGQETQYF. CDR3 coding DNA: TGCAGCGGGGGCCAAGAGACCCAGTACTTC.

This clonotype was counted ten times or more. The chain uses TRBV2 and TRBJ1-6; tentatively, D is TRBD1 (6 bases). V was cut by 4 bases and J by 7 bases, with 11 bases left in between. The length of the CDR3 is 14 residues. The germline CDR1 and CDR2 sequences are SNHLY and FYNNEI. The DNA for the CDR3 is TGTGCCAGCAGTGGGGGGCGCCAGAATTCACCCCTCCACTTT. Its protein product is CASSGGRQNSPLHF.